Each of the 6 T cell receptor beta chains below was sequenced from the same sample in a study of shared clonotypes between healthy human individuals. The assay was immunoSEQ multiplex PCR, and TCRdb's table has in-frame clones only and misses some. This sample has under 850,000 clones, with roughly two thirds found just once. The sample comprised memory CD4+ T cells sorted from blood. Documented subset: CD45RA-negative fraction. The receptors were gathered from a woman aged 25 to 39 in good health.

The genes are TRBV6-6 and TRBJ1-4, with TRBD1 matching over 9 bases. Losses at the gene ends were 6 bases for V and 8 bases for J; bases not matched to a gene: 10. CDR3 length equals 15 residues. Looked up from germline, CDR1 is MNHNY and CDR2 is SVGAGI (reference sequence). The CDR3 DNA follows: TGTGCCAGCAGCTACAGGACAGGGGCGGAAGAAAAACTGTTTTTT. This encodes CASSYRTGAEEKLFF.

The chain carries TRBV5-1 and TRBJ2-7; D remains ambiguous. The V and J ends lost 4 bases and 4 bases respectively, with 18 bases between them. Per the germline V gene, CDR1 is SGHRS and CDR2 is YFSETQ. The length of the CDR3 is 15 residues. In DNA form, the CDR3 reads TGCGCCAGCAGCATCGGAGACCTTGGCCCTTACGAGCAGTACTTC. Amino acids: CASSIGDLGPYEQYF.

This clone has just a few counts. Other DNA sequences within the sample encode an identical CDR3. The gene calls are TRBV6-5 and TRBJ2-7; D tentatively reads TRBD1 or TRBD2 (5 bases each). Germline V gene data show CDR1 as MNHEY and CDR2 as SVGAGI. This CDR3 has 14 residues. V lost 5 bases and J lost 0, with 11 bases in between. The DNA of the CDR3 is TGTGCCAGCAGTCCCGGGACGGCCTCCTACGAGCAGTACTTC. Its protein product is CASSPGTASYEQYF.

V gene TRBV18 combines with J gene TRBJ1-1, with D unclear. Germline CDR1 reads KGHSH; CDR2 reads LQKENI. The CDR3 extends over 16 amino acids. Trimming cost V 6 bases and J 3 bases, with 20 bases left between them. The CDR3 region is CASSCANLDGDTEAFF. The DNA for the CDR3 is TGTGCCAGCTCGTGTGCCAACTTAGACGGGGACACTGAAGCTTTCTTT.

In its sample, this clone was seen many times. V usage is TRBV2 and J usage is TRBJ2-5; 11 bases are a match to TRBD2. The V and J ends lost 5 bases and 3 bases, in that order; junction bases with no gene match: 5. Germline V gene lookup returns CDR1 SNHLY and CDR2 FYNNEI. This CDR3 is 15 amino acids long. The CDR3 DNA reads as TGTGCCAGCAGTAAGGCGGGACTAGCGGAAGAGACCCAGTACTTC. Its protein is CASSKAGLAEETQYF. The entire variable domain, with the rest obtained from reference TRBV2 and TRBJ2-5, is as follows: EPEVTQTPSHQVTQMGQEVILRCVPISNHLYFYWYRQILGQKVEFLVSFYNNEISEKSEIFDDQFSVERPDGSNFTLKIRSTKLEDSAMYFCASSKAGLAEETQYFGPGTRLLVL.

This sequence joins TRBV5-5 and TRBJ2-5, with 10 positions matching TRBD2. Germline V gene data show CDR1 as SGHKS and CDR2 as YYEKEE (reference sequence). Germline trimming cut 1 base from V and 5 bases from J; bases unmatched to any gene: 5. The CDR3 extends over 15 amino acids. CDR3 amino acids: CASSLRLAGEETQYF. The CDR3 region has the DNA TGTGCCAGCAGCTTGCGGCTAGCGGGAGAGGAGACCCAGTACTTC.